These 8 T cell receptor beta chains came from one sample sequenced in a study of T cell changes during pregnancy in multiple sclerosis. The repertoire was sequenced with immunoSEQ multiplex PCR; TCRdb's copy has only in-frame clones and lacks some. The sample has just over 40,000 clones, roughly nine tenths seen once. The input for sequencing was CD4+ T cells from peripheral blood mononuclear cells, taken in the first trimester of pregnancy. These receptors all stem from a female donor with multiple sclerosis, enrolled in a pregnancy study.

The J gene is TRBJ2-1, the V gene TRBV6-4; 11 bases align to TRBD2. The CDR3 has 16 residues. CDR1 is MRHNA, CDR2 SNTAGT, per germline. The V and J ends lost 2 bases and 5 bases, in that order; junction bases with no gene match: 5. The CDR3, as DNA: TGTGCCAGCAGTGACGGTGGGACTAGCGGAAACAATGAGCAGTTCTTC. Its protein is CASSDGGTSGNNEQFF.

V gene TRBV6-1 combines with J gene TRBJ2-1, with D hard to call. The CDR3 has 13 amino acids. Germline loops: CDR1 MNHNS, CDR2 SASEGT. Trimming removed 0 bases from V and 7 bases from J, with 7 bases in between. The CDR3 region has the DNA TGTGCCAGCAGTGAAGCGCGAGGAAATGAGCAGTTCTTC. Translating gives CASSEARGNEQFF.

The chain combines TRBV18 with TRBJ2-7; 7 bases are shared with TRBD1. CDR3 length: 15 residues. V shed 3 bases and J 3 bases; nucleotides not matched to a gene: 8. Germline V gene data show CDR1 as KGHSH and CDR2 as LQKENI. The CDR3 loop reads CASSPQPRDSYEQYF. Written as DNA, the CDR3 is TGTGCCAGCTCACCTCAACCCAGGGACAGCTACGAGCAGTACTTC.

This chain uses TRBV7-8 with TRBJ1-2, with 9 bases lining up with TRBD1. The CDR3 spans 14 residues. Per the germline V gene, CDR1 is SGHVS and CDR2 is FQNEAQ. With 4 bases clipped from V and 8 bases from J, the junction kept 8 bases outside the gene matches. For the CDR3, the DNA is TGTGCCAGCAGCTCCCGGGACAGGGCGGCGGGCTACACCTTC. Protein sequence: CASSSRDRAAGYTF.

V and J are TRBV7-2 and TRBJ1-3; D remains ambiguous. The CDR3 contains 14 residues. Germline-derived CDR1 and CDR2 are SGHTA and FQGNSA. The ends were cut back, 5 bases at V and 4 bases at J, with 12 bases in the middle. The CDR3 is CASSPGHVGNTIYF. In nucleotides, the CDR3 is TGTGCCAGCAGCCCAGGTCACGTAGGAAACACCATATATTTT.

The DNA of the CDR3 is TGTGCCACCAGCAGAGGGGGTAGCGGGAGGGCCGAGACCCAGTACTTC. Amino acids: CATSRGGSGRAETQYF. The chain recombines TRBV15 with TRBJ2-5, with TRBD2 matching over 11 bases. The CDR3 has 16 residues. V was clipped by 1 base and J by 5 bases; unmatched bases: 6. From germline, CDR1 is LNHNV and CDR2 YYDKDF (reference sequence).

The chain joins TRBV10-1 to TRBJ2-1; perhaps TRBD2 as D (5 bases). The CDR3 spans 15 residues. V lost 3 bases and J 0 bases, leaving 9 bases between the germline ends. Germline CDR1 WNHNN, CDR2 SYGVQD (reference sequence). This CDR3 is CASSDAGPSYNEQFF. The CDR3 region has the DNA TGCGCCAGCAGTGATGCGGGTCCCTCCTACAATGAGCAGTTCTTC.

This clone occurred once. The V gene is TRBV10-2, the J gene TRBJ2-5; D gene unclear. CDR1 WSHSY and CDR2 SAAADI come from the germline V gene. The CDR3 consists of 13 residues. V was cut by 6 bases and J by 7 bases, with 15 bases left in between. CDR3 amino acids: CASSRGLLLTQYF. CDR3 coding DNA: TGCGCCAGCAGCAGAGGCCTATTATTGACCCAGTACTTC.